This T cell receptor (beta chain) was identified in a study of shared clonotypes between healthy human individuals. Study overall: Each donor's CD8 memory used one plate, CD8 naive two, each CD4 subset three.

This CDR3 comprises 15 residues. V was clipped by 5 bases and J by 1 base, with 14 bases between them. Germline CDR1 SGHVS, CDR2 FQNEAQ. General study points: Non-shared clonotypes had lower generation probabilities than clonotypes shared by all four sorted-subset donors. Few donors limited the genetic and exposure-history diversity represented. Only blood was sampled; tissue repertoires likely differ.

As regards this clone: The antigen remains unidentified.

The assay was immunoSEQ multiplex PCR, and TCRdb's table has in-frame clones only and misses some. The sample lists some 1.4 million clones, around 95% occurring once. The chain carries TRBV7-8 and TRBJ2-5, with D perhaps matching TRBD1 (6 bases). This sequence originates from a young man in good health. The sample taken for sequencing was naive CD4+ T cells sorted from blood. Subset given: CD45RA+ positively selected. CDR3 in amino acids: CASSLNQGSQETQYF. The CDR3 nucleotides read TGTGCCAGCAGCCTTAATCAGGGGTCCCAAGAGACCCAGTACTTC.